One sample yielded the 27 T cell receptor beta chains listed below, sequenced in a study of cytomegalovirus exposure and HLA in healthy donors. Use of 60 Vbeta and 13 Jbeta primers characterized the PCR. Clones were read by immunoSEQ multiplex PCR, and TCRdb kept only the in-frame ones, dropping some. The sample carries about 140,000 clones, roughly 76% recorded once. Sample: PBMCs. The receptors were gathered from a female donor in good health and CMV-seronegative.

The chain is built from TRBV7-2 and TRBJ2-1, with 7 bases fitting TRBD2. The germline gives CDR1 SGHTA, CDR2 FQGNSA. The CDR3 spans 15 residues. V gave up 1 base and J gave up 5 bases; unmatched junction bases: 5. CDR3 sequence: CASSLGGSLDNEQFF. The CDR3 region has the DNA TGTGCCAGCAGCTTAGGCGGGAGTCTAGACAATGAGCAGTTCTTC.

The sample holds one count of this clone. The V call is TRBV2, the J call TRBJ2-3, with no clear D. V was cut by 5 bases and J by 2 bases, with 8 bases left in between. The CDR3 has 13 amino acids. In germline, CDR1 is SNHLY, CDR2 FYNNEI. The CDR3 is CASSIQTTDTQYF. The CDR3 nucleotides read TGTGCCAGCAGTATACAGACCACAGATACGCAGTATTTT.

The genes are TRBV7-9 and TRBJ1-4, with unresolved D. The V end was cut by 5 bases, the J end by 5 bases, with 15 bases between. There are 15 residues in the CDR3. Germline V lookup: CDR1 SEHNR, CDR2 FQNEAQ (reference sequence). The CDR3 spells CASSPVVRLNEKLFF. CDR3 in DNA: TGTGCCAGCAGCCCGGTGGTGCGGCTAAATGAAAAACTGTTTTTT.

This sequence joins TRBV19 and TRBJ2-2, with a tentative D call TRBD2 (6 bases). The CDR3 spans 14 residues. The V and J ends lost 7 bases and 0 bases respectively, with 9 bases between them. CDR1 and CDR2 from the germline V gene are LNHDA and SQIVND (reference sequence). CDR3 DNA: TGTGCCAGTAAGGCGGGGCCGAACACCGGGGAGCTGTTTTTT. Protein sequence: CASKAGPNTGELFF.

The chain links TRBV10-1 to TRBJ2-7; a possible D gene is TRBD1 (6 bases). V lost 4 bases and J lost 3, with 22 bases in between. Germline lookup yields CDR1 WNHNN and CDR2 SYGVQD (reference sequence). This CDR3 spans 17 amino acids. The CDR3 protein is CASSGKQGLGPNYEQYF. The CDR3 DNA sequence: TGCGCCAGCAGTGGGAAACAGGGCCTCGGGCCGAACTACGAGCAGTACTTC.

The chain carries TRBV14 and TRBJ2-5; a possible D gene is TRBD2 (6 bases). Germline CDR1 reads SGHDN; CDR2 reads FVKESK. The CDR3 totals 15 residues. V lost 6 bases and J 5 bases, leaving 19 bases between the germline ends. The CDR3 sequence: CASSPGGLVRETQYF. In DNA, the CDR3 is TGTGCCAGCAGTCCCGGGGGTCTGGTGAGGGAGACCCAGTACTTC.

The chain is built from TRBV6-5 and TRBJ2-7; a possible D gene is TRBD2 (5 bases). Looked up from germline, CDR1 is MNHEY and CDR2 is SVGAGI. The germline V and J ends were trimmed by 5 bases and 5 bases, with 13 bases remaining between them. The CDR3 has 13 amino acids. The CDR3 sequence is CASSPRMGDEQYF. The DNA of the CDR3 is TGTGCCAGCAGTCCCCGGATGGGAGACGAGCAGTACTTC.

The genes are TRBV4-1 and TRBJ2-2; 14 bases agree with TRBD2. Germline loops: CDR1 MGHRA, CDR2 YSYEKL. The CDR3 spans 18 residues. The ends lost 1 base at V and 5 bases at J; junction bases unmatched: 6. The CDR3 loop reads CASSQARTSGRRTGELFF. The DNA for the CDR3 is TGCGCCAGCAGCCAAGCCCGGACTAGCGGGAGGCGGACCGGGGAGCTGTTTTTT.

The V and J genes are TRBV25-1 and TRBJ2-5; TRBD1 aligns across 8 bases. The V gene end was trimmed by 2 bases and the J gene end by 1 base; junction bases not matched to a gene: 6. This CDR3 region has 16 residues. Per the germline V gene, CDR1 is MGHDK and CDR2 is SYGVNS. CDR3 amino acids: CASSEQDRVSQETQYF. The CDR3 DNA is TGTGCCAGCAGTGAACAGGACAGGGTGAGCCAAGAGACCCAGTACTTC.

This rearrangement joins TRBV27 to TRBJ2-7, with 10 bases that match TRBD1. Germline CDR1 and CDR2: MNHEY and SMNVEV (reference sequence). This CDR3 has 15 amino acids. V lost 5 bases to trimming and J lost 4 bases; unmatched junction nucleotides: 8. The CDR3 region is CASSRYSGQGYEQYF. The CDR3 nucleotides are TGTGCCAGCAGTCGCTATTCGGGACAGGGGTACGAGCAGTACTTC.

The genes are TRBV29-1 and TRBJ2-2; no firm D call. CDR1 is SQVTM and CDR2 is ANQGSEA in the germline V gene. The V gene lost 5 bases and the J gene lost 1 base, with 8 bases spanning the gap. This CDR3 has 13 residues. CDR3: CSVRRQNTGELFF. CDR3 in DNA: TGCAGCGTTAGAAGACAGAACACCGGGGAGCTGTTTTTT.

The CDR3 DNA reads TGTGCCAGCAGTATGACTGCGAACACCGGGGAGCTGTTTTTT. Protein product: CASSMTANTGELFF. J is TRBJ2-2 and V is TRBV6-1; D is unclear. V lost 5 bases and J 0 bases, leaving 7 bases between the germline ends. Germline CDR1 is MNHNS and CDR2 is SASEGT. The CDR3 has 14 amino acids.

The chain uses TRBV25-1 and TRBJ2-5; 11 nucleotides line up with TRBD2. This CDR3 comprises 15 residues. CDR1 is MGHDK, CDR2 SYGVNS, per germline. V lost 5 bases to trimming and J lost 2 bases; unmatched junction nucleotides: 4. The DNA for the CDR3 is TGTGCCAGCAGTCCGACTAGCGGGAAACAAGAGACCCAGTACTTC. This gives the protein CASSPTSGKQETQYF.

This rearrangement joins TRBV19 to TRBJ2-1, with 7 bases lining up with TRBD2. J gave up 4 bases and V 5 bases, and 5 bases lay outside the gene matches. The CDR3 is 14 amino acids. The germline V gene encodes CDR1 LNHDA and CDR2 SQIVND (reference sequence). In DNA, the CDR3 is TGTGCCAGTAGTCCTAGCGGATCTTACAATGAGCAGTTCTTC. This gives the protein CASSPSGSYNEQFF.

This clone was recorded a few times. V usage is TRBV27 and J usage is TRBJ2-7, with D perhaps matching TRBD2 (6 bases). V shed 5 bases and J shed 5 bases, with 19 bases lying between them. The CDR3 totals 15 residues. The germline CDR1 and CDR2 sequences are MNHEY and SMNVEV (reference sequence). In DNA form, the CDR3 reads TGTGCCAGCAGTGGTCCCGCACGGGGCGGGGACGAGCAGTACTTC. This encodes CASSGPARGGDEQYF.

The rearrangement links TRBV29-1 to TRBJ1-1; D is unclear. Per the germline V gene, CDR1 is SQVTM and CDR2 is ANQGSEA. V dropped 4 bases and J dropped 0 bases, with 9 bases sitting between them. The CDR3 consists of 13 residues. CDR3 DNA: TGCAGCGTTGCCTACAGTCTGAACACTGAAGCTTTCTTT. This gives the protein CSVAYSLNTEAFF.

This clone appeared a few times. J is TRBJ2-5 and V is TRBV7-7, with 8 bases aligning to TRBD1. This CDR3 region has 15 residues. After removal of 1 base from V and 1 base from J, the junction contained 2 bases not matched to a gene. Germline V CDR1 and CDR2: SSHAT, FNYEAQ (reference sequence). The CDR3 loop reads CASSLGTGPQETQYF. The CDR3 nucleotides read TGTGCCAGCAGCTTAGGGACAGGGCCCCAAGAGACCCAGTACTTC.

Concerning this clone: Mismatch with germline at one junction end may stem from a read error. The chain links TRBV5-6 to TRBJ1-1; TRBD1 aligns across 9 bases. This CDR3 comprises 14 residues. CDR1 is SGHDT, CDR2 YYEEEE, per germline. CDR3 region: CASSLSVPGQGKDF. DNA of the CDR3: TGTGCCAGCAGCTTGAGTGTACCGGGACAGGGCAAGGACTTT.

The chain carries TRBV27 and TRBJ2-7, with a tentative D call TRBD1 (6 bases). The germline V and J ends were trimmed by 4 bases and 7 bases, with 20 bases remaining between them. Germline V gene data show CDR1 as MNHEY and CDR2 as SMNVEV (reference sequence). CDR3 length: 15 residues. CDR3 residues: CASSSVGAPGREQYF. CDR3 bases: TGTGCCAGCAGTTCGGTGGGGGCGCCGGGGCGAGAGCAGTACTTC.

The chain employs TRBV2 and TRBJ1-4; TRBD1 matches at 9 bases. CDR3 length: 14 amino acids. Looked up from germline, CDR1 is SNHLY and CDR2 is FYNNEI. With 6 bases clipped from V and 8 bases from J, the junction kept 7 bases outside the gene matches. The CDR3: CASRGQGLKEKLFF. Written as DNA, the CDR3 is TGTGCCAGCAGAGGACAGGGGTTAAAGGAAAAACTGTTTTTT.

V is TRBV29-1 and J is TRBJ1-2; TRBD1 agrees at 10 bases. V was pared by 5 bases and J by 4 bases, with 7 bases of the junction left unmatched. The V gene's germline CDR1 is SQVTM and CDR2 ANQGSEA. The CDR3 loop spans 14 amino acids. The chain's CDR3 is CSVTGQGETYGYTF. CDR3 nucleotide sequence: TGCAGCGTTACCGGACAGGGGGAGACCTATGGCTACACCTTC.

The chain couples TRBV6-1 to TRBJ1-1; TRBD1 matches 9 bases. Germline CDR1 MNHNS, CDR2 SASEGT. The CDR3 runs 17 residues. J gave up 1 base and V 4 bases, and 10 bases lay outside the gene matches. The CDR3 sequence: CASSATGTGFRNTEAFF. The CDR3, as DNA: TGTGCCAGCAGTGCGACCGGGACAGGGTTCAGGAACACTGAAGCTTTCTTT.

This chain links TRBV11-2 with TRBJ1-5, with 8 bases fitting TRBD1. CDR1 and CDR2 (germline): SGHAT, FQNNGV. The CDR3 is 14 residues long. J gave up 8 bases and V 5 bases, and 8 bases lay outside the gene matches. The CDR3 loop reads CASSPAGGDEPQHF. The DNA of the CDR3 is TGTGCCAGCAGCCCAGCAGGGGGCGATGAGCCCCAGCATTTT.

V is TRBV28 and J is TRBJ2-3; D is uncertain. This CDR3 is 10 amino acids long. V was pared by 10 bases and J by 2 bases, with 4 bases between. Germline CDR1 is MDHEN and CDR2 is SYDVKM. CDR3 sequence reads: CATLTDTQYF. In DNA form, the CDR3 reads TGTGCCACTCTCACAGATACGCAGTATTTT.

CDR3 sequence: CASSATSGRGTDTQYF. In DNA, the CDR3 is TGTGCCAGCAGCGCCACTAGCGGGAGAGGCACAGATACGCAGTATTTT. This chain connects TRBV9 to TRBJ2-3, with 11 bases that match TRBD2. The V and J ends lost 3 bases and 1 base, in that order; junction bases with no gene match: 4. Germline values: CDR1 SGDLS, CDR2 YYNGEE. The CDR3 is made up of 16 amino acids.

This clone showed up just a few times. CDR3 protein: CASSLSVSGANVLTF. The CDR3, as DNA: TGTGCCAGCAGCTTGTCTGTCTCTGGGGCCAACGTCCTGACTTTC. The chain has TRBV5-8 and TRBJ2-6; D is unresolved. V was cut by 1 base and J by 0 bases, with 5 bases left in between. The CDR3 contains 15 residues. Germline V gene data show CDR1 as SGHTS and CDR2 as YDEGEE.

This chain connects TRBV30 to TRBJ1-2; D is possibly TRBD1 (5 bases). Germline V gene data show CDR1 as GTSNPN and CDR2 as SVGIG (reference sequence). The CDR3 spans 14 residues. V gave up 3 bases and J gave up 6 bases, with 17 bases separating them. CDR3 nucleotide sequence: TGTGCCTGGAGGCAACCCCCAGGGTTCAATGGCTACACCTTC. Translating it yields CAWRQPPGFNGYTF.